Below, 24 T cell receptor beta chains from the same sample are listed, as sequenced in a study of PD-L1 blockade in urothelial cancer. Noted time point: pretreatment peripheral blood. TCRdb's copy holds only in-frame clones and misses some; the assay was immunoSEQ multiplex PCR. The repertoire holds more than 50,000 clones, with 81% as singletons. The sequenced sample was PBMCs, obtained around atezolizumab (anti-PD-L1) treatment. All receptors derive from a man in his sixties or seventies with urothelial cancer.

The chain recombines TRBV10-3 with TRBJ1-5; D unclear. V lost 6 bases and J lost 3, with 9 bases in between. Germline V gene lookup returns CDR1 ENHRY and CDR2 SYGVKD. The CDR3 consists of 13 residues. CDR3 in DNA: TGTGCCATCAGGCCCAGTGACAATCAGCCCCAGCATTTT. Amino acid sequence: CAIRPSDNQPQHF.

The chain uses TRBV9 and TRBJ2-5; 12 nucleotides align to TRBD2. The CDR3 totals 18 residues. J lost 4 bases, V lost 2 bases, and 12 bases had no gene match. Germline-derived CDR1 and CDR2 are SGDLS and YYNGEE. The CDR3 protein is CASSVSDSTSGRGETQYF. The CDR3 DNA is TGTGCCAGCAGCGTGTCAGATTCGACTAGCGGGAGAGGAGAGACCCAGTACTTC.

This chain joins TRBV2 and TRBJ2-1, with a weak D call TRBD1 (6 bases). In germline, CDR1 is SNHLY, CDR2 FYNNEI. V lost 5 bases and J lost 3, with 11 bases in between. This CDR3 comprises 14 residues. CDR3 in amino acids: CASSTGLGYNEQFF. CDR3 DNA sequence: TGTGCCAGCAGTACAGGGCTCGGCTACAATGAGCAGTTCTTC.

CDR3 loop: CASTDRPYSNQPQHF. DNA of the CDR3: TGTGCCAGTACCGATCGTCCCTATAGCAATCAGCCCCAGCATTTT. This chain uses TRBV19 with TRBJ1-5; D uncertain. The length of the CDR3 is 15 residues. Trimming pared 7 bases from V and 0 bases from J, leaving 13 bases between. Germline V lookup: CDR1 LNHDA, CDR2 SQIVND (reference sequence).

This clone occurred once. The chain links TRBV5-5 to TRBJ2-1; 13 bases line up with TRBD2. Germline CDR1 is SGHKS and CDR2 is YYEKEE (reference sequence). The CDR3 is made up of 15 amino acids. The V gene end was trimmed by 3 bases and the J gene end by 7 bases; junction bases not matched to a gene: 4. The CDR3 loop is CASSYGTSGNNEQFF. CDR3 nucleotides: TGTGCCAGCAGCTACGGGACTAGCGGGAATAATGAGCAGTTCTTC. The whole variable domain, remainder taken from reference TRBV5-5 and TRBJ2-1, is DAGVTQSPTHLIKTRGQQVTLRCSPISGHKSVSWYQQVLGQGPQFIFQYYEKEERGRGNFPDRFSARQFPNYSSELNVNALLLGDSALYLCASSYGTSGNNEQFFGPGTRLTVL.

The gene calls are TRBV6-1 and TRBJ2-1, with a possible D match to TRBD2 (6 bases). Trimming left V 6 bases short and J 7 bases short, with 19 bases between. Per the germline V gene, CDR1 is MNHNS and CDR2 is SASEGT. CDR3 length equals 15 residues. CDR3 sequence: CASSHGTPEGNEQFF. The DNA for the CDR3 is TGTGCCAGCAGCCACGGGACTCCGGAGGGAAATGAGCAGTTCTTC.

The chain couples TRBV7-8 to TRBJ1-2, with D possibly matching TRBD1 (6 bases). The V and J ends lost 5 bases and 2 bases respectively, with 21 bases between them. The CDR3 is made up of 17 amino acids. Germline V gene data show CDR1 as SGHVS and CDR2 as FQNEAQ. CDR3 nucleotides: TGTGCCAGCAGCCCTGGAGGTTGGACAGCGGCGAACTATGGCTACACCTTC. Translation: CASSPGGWTAANYGYTF.

The chain links TRBV30 to TRBJ2-2, with 8 bases lining up with TRBD1. Germline CDR1 GTSNPN, CDR2 SVGIG (reference sequence). CDR3 length: 16 amino acids. J lost 2 bases, V lost 7 bases, and 12 bases had no gene match. CDR3 bases: TGTGCCTCTACACGGGACAGGATTTCCAACACCGGGGAGCTGTTTTTT. Protein product: CASTRDRISNTGELFF.

J is TRBJ2-5 and V is TRBV9; 11 bases line up with TRBD2. CDR3 length: 15 amino acids. CDR1 and CDR2 (germline): SGDLS, YYNGEE. V gave up 4 bases and J gave up 4 bases; unmatched junction bases: 6. CDR3 bases: TGTGCCAGCAGCCCGAGACTAGCGGGGAGAGAGACCCAGTACTTC. Translating it yields CASSPRLAGRETQYF.

The chain couples TRBV6-1 to TRBJ2-1; no definite D call. V was shortened by 3 bases and J by 2 bases, with 8 bases between the two germline ends. Germline lookup yields CDR1 MNHNS and CDR2 SASEGT. CDR3 length: 14 amino acids. The CDR3 DNA reads as TGTGCCAGCAGTGAGTTTGTCGCCTACAATGAGCAGTTCTTC. It codes for CASSEFVAYNEQFF.

This clone was found once. The chain recombines TRBV7-9 with TRBJ1-1; D remains ambiguous. Trimming pared 8 bases from V and 6 bases from J, leaving 19 bases between. The CDR3 is 14 residues long. The germline V gene has CDR1 SEHNR and CDR2 FQNEAQ (reference sequence). The DNA for the CDR3 is TGTGCCAGCGAACTGAGGAGGGATTCGGCTGAAGCTTTCTTT. The encoded protein is CASELRRDSAEAFF. The variable domain in full, completed from reference TRBV7-9 and TRBJ1-1, reads DTGVSQNPRHKITKRGQNVTFRCDPISEHNRLYWYRQTLGQGPEFLTYFQNEAQLEKSRLLSDRFSAERPKGSFSTLEIQRTEQGDSAMYLCASELRRDSAEAFFGQGTRLTVV.

The V call is TRBV15, the J call TRBJ1-3, with a tentative D call TRBD1 (5 bases). Germline values: CDR1 LNHNV, CDR2 YYDKDF (reference sequence). Trimming removed 6 bases at V and 0 bases at J, with 18 bases between. The CDR3 consists of 17 residues. This CDR3 is CATRPRDRLFSGNTIYF. CDR3 DNA sequence: TGTGCCACCAGACCAAGAGACAGACTCTTCTCTGGAAACACCATATATTTT.

For this clone: One end of the junction fails to match germline, which may point to a read error. This chain links TRBV5-1 with TRBJ2-7, with D possibly TRBD2 on 6 matching bases. The CDR3 is made up of 14 amino acids. Germline lookup yields CDR1 SGHRS and CDR2 YFSETQ. The CDR3 DNA is TGCGCCAGCAGCTTGGCCGGGAGTAGGCACGAGCAGTGCTTC. Amino acid sequence: CASSLAGSRHEQCF.

This rearrangement joins TRBV6-5 to TRBJ2-5, with D perhaps matching TRBD1 (5 bases). The CDR3 covers 13 residues. The V end was cut by 5 bases, the J end by 1 base, with 8 bases between. Germline V CDR1 and CDR2: MNHEY, SVGAGI. The CDR3 here is CASSRQIQETQYF. The DNA of the CDR3 is TGTGCCAGCAGTCGACAGATCCAAGAGACCCAGTACTTC.

The rearrangement joins TRBV5-1 to TRBJ2-3; a weak D match, TRBD2 (5 bases). V lost 5 bases and J 5 bases, leaving 18 bases between the germline ends. The CDR3 covers 15 residues. CDR1 is SGHRS, CDR2 YFSETQ, per germline. CDR3 coding DNA: TGCGCCAGCAGGTCACGGGTCGTCCGGGGAGATACGCAGTATTTT. Translated: CASRSRVVRGDTQYF.

The chain carries TRBV18 and TRBJ2-2; 9 bases are shared with TRBD2. CDR1 KGHSH and CDR2 LQKENI come from the germline V gene. The CDR3 covers 18 residues. With V trimmed by 0 bases and J by 4 bases, 9 bases remained unmatched. The CDR3: CASSPPKLELAGTGELFF. As DNA, the CDR3 is TGTGCCAGCTCACCACCTAAGTTGGAACTAGCGGGCACCGGGGAGCTGTTTTTT.

The rearrangement links TRBV19 to TRBJ2-3; 8 bases agree with TRBD2. The CDR3 extends over 18 amino acids. Germline V gene data show CDR1 as LNHDA and CDR2 as SQIVND (reference sequence). Unmatched junction bases numbered 11, after V lost 3 bases and J lost 0 bases. The CDR3 nucleotides read TGTGCCAGTAGTATTGATCGGGCTAGCGGGTTTAGCACAGATACGCAGTATTTT. Its translation is CASSIDRASGFSTDTQYF.

The chain employs TRBV2 and TRBJ2-5; 8 nucleotides agree with TRBD2. This CDR3 contains 13 residues. Losses at the gene ends were 9 bases for V and 2 bases for J; bases not matched to a gene: 5. Germline lookup yields CDR1 SNHLY and CDR2 FYNNEI. CDR3 in amino acids: CASQRGLQETQYF. The CDR3 region has the DNA TGTGCCAGTCAGCGGGGGTTACAAGAGACCCAGTACTTC.

The gene calls are TRBV7-2 and TRBJ2-5; possibly TRBD2 for D (5 bases). V was cut by 6 bases and J by 5 bases, with 13 bases left in between. The germline CDR1 and CDR2 sequences are SGHTA and FQGNSA. The CDR3 loop spans 13 amino acids. CDR3 amino acids: CASSPGRSETQYF. CDR3 in DNA: TGTGCCAGCAGTCCGGGAAGATCGGAGACCCAGTACTTC.

The CDR3 reads CASSFRLAGVPDTQYF. The CDR3 region has the DNA TGTGCCAGCAGTTTTAGGCTAGCGGGAGTCCCAGATACGCAGTATTTT. The chain couples TRBV28 to TRBJ2-3, with TRBD2 matching 10 bases. CDR1 and CDR2 from the germline V gene are MDHEN and SYDVKM. The V segment lost 3 bases and the J segment 4 bases; nucleotides outside the gene matches: 7. CDR3 length: 16 residues.

The chain joins TRBV5-1 to TRBJ2-1; 9 nucleotides agree with TRBD1. J gave up 1 base and V 4 bases, and 3 bases lay outside the gene matches. CDR1 and CDR2 from the germline V gene are SGHRS and YFSETQ. The CDR3 has 15 residues. CDR3 nucleotide sequence: TGCGCCAGCAGCCGGGGACAGGGTTCCTACAATGAGCAGTTCTTC. Its protein is CASSRGQGSYNEQFF.

The V and J genes are TRBV19 and TRBJ2-2, with 7 bases matching TRBD2. Trimming at V came to 5 bases and at J to 7 bases, leaving 7 bases not matched to a gene. Germline values: CDR1 LNHDA, CDR2 SQIVND (reference sequence). The CDR3 runs 14 residues. This CDR3 is CASSVTSKNGELFF. In DNA, the CDR3 is TGTGCCAGTAGTGTGACTAGCAAGAACGGGGAGCTGTTTTTT.

The chain combines TRBV5-1 with TRBJ2-3, with TRBD2 matching over 7 bases. This CDR3 region has 14 residues. V lost 3 bases, J lost 5 bases, and 6 bases stayed unmatched. Germline V gene lookup returns CDR1 SGHRS and CDR2 YFSETQ. The CDR3 here is CASSSTSPGDTQYF. For the CDR3, the DNA is TGCGCCAGCAGCTCGACTAGCCCTGGAGATACGCAGTATTTT.

This clone came up once. The chain employs TRBV11-3 and TRBJ2-5, with TRBD1 matching over 9 bases. Germline V CDR1 and CDR2: SGHNT, YENEEA. This CDR3 is 14 amino acids long. V lost 4 bases, J lost 4 bases, and 4 bases stayed unmatched. CDR3 in amino acids: CASSSTGGAETQYF. The CDR3 nucleotides read TGTGCCAGCAGCTCCACAGGGGGCGCAGAGACCCAGTACTTC.